The 11 T cell receptor beta chains below all came from one sample that was sequenced in a study of blood T cells in healthy people across ages. Then a second PCR, running about 6 to 11 cycles, was carried out with a sample-barcoded 5' primer and a J-beta primer mix. Each CDR3 protein is one row after TCRdb ran MiXCR on the 5' RACE reads. The data hold about 670,000 distinct CDR3 sequences, with 40% to 45% observed a single time. Input material: blood. These receptor sequences come from an elderly man in good health.

This clonotype was seen many times. The chain combines TRBV25-1 with TRBJ2-1; D might be TRBD1 (5 bases). V was pared by 3 bases and J by 3 bases, with 12 bases between. The CDR3 contains 15 residues. Germline CDR1 reads MGHDK; CDR2 reads SYGVNS. CDR3 DNA sequence: TGTGCCAGCAGTGAGGCAGGGCGTCACTACAATGAGCAGTTCTTC. It encodes CASSEAGRHYNEQFF.

This chain joins TRBV5-1 and TRBJ2-5; D gene uncertain. This CDR3 region has 12 residues. Germline lookup yields CDR1 SGHRS and CDR2 YFSETQ. V lost 3 bases to trimming and J lost 4 bases, with 7 bases between them. CDR3 loop: CASSCAGETQYF. As DNA, the CDR3 is TGCGCCAGCAGCTGTGCCGGAGAGACCCAGTACTTC.

This chain joins TRBV28 and TRBJ2-5; D perhaps matches TRBD1 (5 bases). V gave up 7 bases and J gave up 3 bases, with 12 bases separating them. The CDR3 is 13 residues long. The germline gives CDR1 MDHEN, CDR2 SYDVKM. CDR3 bases: TGTGCCAGCACACTCGACAGAGAAGAGACCCAGTACTTC. It is translated as CASTLDREETQYF.

This clonotype was seen a single time. The gene calls are TRBV6-5 and TRBJ1-2; 7 bases align to TRBD1. There are 16 residues in the CDR3. The V gene's germline CDR1 is MNHEY and CDR2 SVGAGI. V lost 6 bases and J lost 0; bases outside the gene matches: 10. This CDR3 is CASSLVGTEANYGYTF. DNA of the CDR3: TGTGCCAGCAGCCTTGTCGGGACAGAAGCTAACTATGGCTACACCTTC.

This clonotype occurred a few times. A read error may produce the germline difference seen at one junction end. This chain connects TRBV29-1 to TRBJ2-3, with a weak D call TRBD2 (5 bases). The CDR3 is made up of 12 amino acids. The V gene's germline CDR1 is SQVTM and CDR2 ANQGSEA. Written as DNA, the CDR3 is TGCAGCGTTGTTGCGGGCACCGATACGCAGTATTTT. Translated, it gives CSVVAGTDTQYF.

This chain uses TRBV20-1 with TRBJ1-2, with no clear D. CDR1 is DFQATT and CDR2 is SNEGSKA in the germline V gene (reference sequence). V was clipped by 6 bases and J by 7 bases, with 12 bases between them. CDR3 size: 11 residues. CDR3 nucleotides: TGCAGTGCGCCCGACCCGGCTGGCTACACCTTC. Protein product: CSAPDPAGYTF.

This clonotype was picked up a small number of times. The chain has TRBV3-1 and TRBJ2-3; unclear D gene. The CDR3 extends over 15 amino acids. V was clipped by 1 base and J by 0 bases, with 8 bases between them. The germline gives CDR1 LGHDT, CDR2 YNNKEL (reference sequence). The CDR3: CASSQVLDSTDTQYF. The DNA for the CDR3 is TGTGCCAGCAGCCAAGTCCTCGACAGCACAGATACGCAGTATTTT.

Comment on this clonotype: Compared with germline, one end of the junction differs, possibly owing to a read error. V is TRBV12-3 or TRBV12-4 and J is TRBJ2-3, with 9 bases that match TRBD2. This CDR3 spans 15 amino acids. The CDR3 protein is CASSLVGLATDMQYF. The DNA for the CDR3 is TGTGCCAGCAGCCTGGTCGGACTAGCGACAGATATGCAGTATTTT.

J is TRBJ1-5 and V is TRBV6-2 or TRBV6-3; D possibly corresponds to TRBD1 (5 bases). Trimming removed 2 bases at V and 6 bases at J, with 26 bases between. The CDR3 is 19 residues long. Germline CDR1 reads MNHEY; CDR2 reads SVGEGT. In nucleotides, the CDR3 is TGTGCCAGCAGTTACGGGGCAGTGTCCTCGGTACCCGGGAGTCAGCCCCAGCATTTT. This sequence encodes CASSYGAVSSVPGSQPQHF.

This sequence joins TRBV7-2 and TRBJ2-1; no reliable D call. The CDR3 has 13 amino acids. With 3 bases removed from V and 6 bases from J, the gap between germline ends came to 9 bases. Germline V gene data show CDR1 as SGHTA and CDR2 as FQGNSA. The CDR3 sequence is CASSLTGINEQFF. The CDR3 coding sequence is TGTGCCAGCAGCTTGACCGGAATCAATGAGCAGTTCTTC.

The rearrangement joins TRBV7-2 to TRBJ2-6; D is unclear. V was shortened by 5 bases and J by 0 bases, with 17 bases between the two germline ends. CDR3 length equals 18 residues. Germline loops: CDR1 SGHTA, CDR2 FQGNSA. CDR3 residues: CASSPPAGLRSGANVLTF. CDR3 nucleotide sequence: TGTGCCAGCAGCCCCCCGGCAGGATTACGCTCTGGGGCCAACGTCCTGACTTTC.